This T cell receptor beta chain comes out of a study of blood T cell repertoires in COVID-19. A single count supports this clone. The CDR3 covers 12 residues. Trimming took 5 bases from V and 9 from J; bases not matched to a gene: 3. Germline-derived CDR1 and CDR2 are MNHEY and SVGAGI. In the original analysis: Counts of nucleated cells, estimated from reference gene primer amplification, were obtained. TCRdb's copy holds only in-frame clones and misses some; the assay was immunoSEQ multiplex PCR. V and J calls and clone size are as listed in that table; D and trimming were resolved from the DNA. Of 98,000 or so clones listed, about 79% are singletons.

Sequenced sample: peripheral blood. The chain employs TRBV6-5 and TRBJ2-1; TRBD1 matches 8 bases. The receptor was isolated from an elderly woman with active or convalescent COVID-19. The CDR3 loop reads CASSPTGAEQFF. For the CDR3, the DNA is TGTGCCAGCAGTCCGACAGGGGCTGAGCAGTTCTTC.